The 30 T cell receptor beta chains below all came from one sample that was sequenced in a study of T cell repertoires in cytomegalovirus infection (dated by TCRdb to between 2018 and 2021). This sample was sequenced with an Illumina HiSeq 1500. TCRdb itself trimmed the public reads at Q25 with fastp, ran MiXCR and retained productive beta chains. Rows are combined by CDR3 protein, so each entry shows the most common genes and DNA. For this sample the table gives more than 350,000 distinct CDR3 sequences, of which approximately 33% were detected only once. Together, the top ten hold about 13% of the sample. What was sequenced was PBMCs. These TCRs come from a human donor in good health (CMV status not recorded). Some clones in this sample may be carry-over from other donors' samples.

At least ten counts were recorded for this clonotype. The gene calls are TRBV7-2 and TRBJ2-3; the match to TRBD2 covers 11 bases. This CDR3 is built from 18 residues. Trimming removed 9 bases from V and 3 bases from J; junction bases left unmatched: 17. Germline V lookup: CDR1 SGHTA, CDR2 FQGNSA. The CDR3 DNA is TGTGCCAGGGGGCCCCGTAGCGGGGGGGGTACCGAGACAGATACGCAGTATTTT. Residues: CARGPRSGGGTETDTQYF.

CDR3 loop: CATSRELRGPGELFF. DNA of the CDR3: TGTGCCACCAGCAGAGAACTCAGGGGGCCCGGGGAGCTGTTTTTT. The chain couples TRBV15 to TRBJ2-2; 8 bases are shared with TRBD1. The length of the CDR3 is 15 residues. V was clipped by 0 bases and J by 6 bases; unmatched bases: 3. Germline CDR1 reads LNHNV; CDR2 reads YYDKDF (reference sequence).

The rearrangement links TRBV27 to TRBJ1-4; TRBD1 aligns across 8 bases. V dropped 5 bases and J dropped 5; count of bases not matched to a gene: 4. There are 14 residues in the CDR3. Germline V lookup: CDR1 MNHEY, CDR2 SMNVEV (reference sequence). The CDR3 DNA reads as TGTGCCAGCAGTCCCAGGGGGCAGAATGAAAAACTGTTTTTT. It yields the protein CASSPRGQNEKLFF.

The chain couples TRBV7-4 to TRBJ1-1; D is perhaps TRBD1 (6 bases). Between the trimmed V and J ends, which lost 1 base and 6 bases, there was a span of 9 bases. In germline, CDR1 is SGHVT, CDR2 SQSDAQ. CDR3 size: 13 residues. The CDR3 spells CASSLDRVAEAFF. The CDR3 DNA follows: TGTGCCAGCAGCTTAGACAGGGTCGCTGAAGCTTTCTTT.

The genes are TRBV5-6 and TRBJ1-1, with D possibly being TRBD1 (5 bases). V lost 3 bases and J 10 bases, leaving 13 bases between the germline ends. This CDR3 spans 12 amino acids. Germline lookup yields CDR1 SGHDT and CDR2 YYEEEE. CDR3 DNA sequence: TGTGCCAGCAGCTCGGGGGGGGACGGAGCTTTCTTT. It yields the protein CASSSGGDGAFF.

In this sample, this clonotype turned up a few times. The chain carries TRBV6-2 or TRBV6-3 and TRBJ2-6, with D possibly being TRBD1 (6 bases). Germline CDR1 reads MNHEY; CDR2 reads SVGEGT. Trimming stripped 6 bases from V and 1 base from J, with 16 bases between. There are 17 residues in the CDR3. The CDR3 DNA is TGTGCCAGCAGGACCTACTTTGGACAGTCTGGGGCCAACGTCCTGACTTTC. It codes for CASRTYFGQSGANVLTF.

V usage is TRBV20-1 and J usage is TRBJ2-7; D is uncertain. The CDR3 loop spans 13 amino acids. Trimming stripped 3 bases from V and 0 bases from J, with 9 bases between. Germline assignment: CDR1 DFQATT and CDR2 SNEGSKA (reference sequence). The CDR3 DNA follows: TGCAGTGCTAGTGGGTCTAGCTCCTACGAGCAGTACTTC. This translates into CSASGSSSYEQYF.

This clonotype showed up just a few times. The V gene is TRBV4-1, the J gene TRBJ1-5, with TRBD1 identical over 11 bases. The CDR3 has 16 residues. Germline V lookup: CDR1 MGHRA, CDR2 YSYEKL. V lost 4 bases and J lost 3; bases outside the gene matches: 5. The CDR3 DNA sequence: TGCGCCAGCAGCCTCCGGGACAGGGGGATCAATCAGCCCCAGCATTTT. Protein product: CASSLRDRGINQPQHF.

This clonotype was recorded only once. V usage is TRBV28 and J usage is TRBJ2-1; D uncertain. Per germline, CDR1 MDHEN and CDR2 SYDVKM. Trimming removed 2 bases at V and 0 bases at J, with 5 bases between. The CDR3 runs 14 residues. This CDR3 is CASSLQHSYNEQFF. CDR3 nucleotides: TGTGCCAGCAGTTTACAGCACTCCTACAATGAGCAGTTCTTC.

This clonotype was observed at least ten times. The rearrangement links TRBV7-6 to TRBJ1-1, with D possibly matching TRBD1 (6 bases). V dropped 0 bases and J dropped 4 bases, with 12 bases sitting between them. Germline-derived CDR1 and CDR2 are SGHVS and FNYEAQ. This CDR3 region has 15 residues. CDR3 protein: CASSLARGARTEAFF. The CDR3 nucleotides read TGTGCCAGCAGCTTAGCGCGGGGGGCGCGCACTGAAGCTTTCTTT.

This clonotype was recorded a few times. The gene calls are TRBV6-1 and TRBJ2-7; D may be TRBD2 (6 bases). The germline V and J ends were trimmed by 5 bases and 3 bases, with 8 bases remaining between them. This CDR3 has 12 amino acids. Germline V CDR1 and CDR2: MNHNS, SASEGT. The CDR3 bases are TGTGCCAGCAGTTCAGCGGGCTACGAGCAGTACTTC. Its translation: CASSSAGYEQYF.

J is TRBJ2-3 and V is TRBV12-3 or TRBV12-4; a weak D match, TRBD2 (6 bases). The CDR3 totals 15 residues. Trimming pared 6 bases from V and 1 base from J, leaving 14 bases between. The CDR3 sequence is CASSPGGARTDTQYF. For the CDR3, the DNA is TGTGCCAGCAGCCCCGGAGGGGCCCGCACAGATACGCAGTATTTT.

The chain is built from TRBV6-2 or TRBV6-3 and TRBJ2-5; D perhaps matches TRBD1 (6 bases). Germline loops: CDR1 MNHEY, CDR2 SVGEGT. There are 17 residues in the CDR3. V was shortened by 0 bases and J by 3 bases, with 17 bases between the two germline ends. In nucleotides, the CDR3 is TGTGCCAGCAGTTACTCAGGGACAACCTGGGCGGAAGAGACCCAGTACTTC. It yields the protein CASSYSGTTWAEETQYF.

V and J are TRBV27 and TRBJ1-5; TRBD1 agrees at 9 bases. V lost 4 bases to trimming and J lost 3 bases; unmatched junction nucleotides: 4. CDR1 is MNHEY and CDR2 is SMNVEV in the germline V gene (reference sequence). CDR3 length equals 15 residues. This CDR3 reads CASSSGTGHNQPQHF. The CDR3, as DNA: TGTGCCAGCAGTTCCGGGACAGGGCACAATCAGCCCCAGCATTTT.

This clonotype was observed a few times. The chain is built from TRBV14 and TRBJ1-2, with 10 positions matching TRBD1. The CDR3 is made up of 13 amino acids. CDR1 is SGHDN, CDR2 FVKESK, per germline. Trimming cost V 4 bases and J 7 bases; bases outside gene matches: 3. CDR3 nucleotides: TGTGCCAGCAGCCGCGACAGGGGGCTTGGCTACACCTTC. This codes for CASSRDRGLGYTF.

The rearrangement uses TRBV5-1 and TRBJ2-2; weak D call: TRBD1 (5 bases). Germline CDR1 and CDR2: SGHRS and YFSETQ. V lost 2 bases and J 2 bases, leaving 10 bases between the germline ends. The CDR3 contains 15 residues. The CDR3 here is CASSFVQANTGELFF. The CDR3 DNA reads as TGCGCCAGCAGCTTCGTACAGGCAAACACCGGGGAGCTGTTTTTT.

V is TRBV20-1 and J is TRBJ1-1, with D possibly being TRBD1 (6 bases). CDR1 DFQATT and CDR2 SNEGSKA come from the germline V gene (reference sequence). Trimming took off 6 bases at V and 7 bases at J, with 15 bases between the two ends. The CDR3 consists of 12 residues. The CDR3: CSAKEGGVEAFF. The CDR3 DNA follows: TGCAGTGCAAAAGAGGGGGGAGTTGAAGCTTTCTTT.

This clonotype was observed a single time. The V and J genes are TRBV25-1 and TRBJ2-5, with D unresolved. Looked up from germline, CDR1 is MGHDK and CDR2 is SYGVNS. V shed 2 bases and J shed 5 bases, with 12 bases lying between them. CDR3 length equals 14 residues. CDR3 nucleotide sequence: TGTGCCAGCAGTGAACGTCCGAGGAAGGAGACCCAGTACTTC. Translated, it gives CASSERPRKETQYF.

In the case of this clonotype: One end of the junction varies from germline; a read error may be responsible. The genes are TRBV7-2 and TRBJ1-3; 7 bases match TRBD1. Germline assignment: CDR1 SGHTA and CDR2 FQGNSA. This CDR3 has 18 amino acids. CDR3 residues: CASSPINRGELSGNNIYF. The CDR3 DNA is TGTGCCAGCAGCCCCATCAACAGGGGCGAATTAAGTGGAAACAACATATATTTT.

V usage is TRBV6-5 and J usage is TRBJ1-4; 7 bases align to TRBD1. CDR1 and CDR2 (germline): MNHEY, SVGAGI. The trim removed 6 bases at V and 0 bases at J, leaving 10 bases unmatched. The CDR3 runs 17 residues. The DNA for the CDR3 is TGTGCCAGCAGCAAAACAGGGGAACCAGCAACTAATGAAAAACTGTTTTTT. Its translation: CASSKTGEPATNEKLFF.

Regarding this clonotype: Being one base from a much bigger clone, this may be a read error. The CDR3, as DNA: TGCGCCAGCAGCCAAGCCACCCCAGCGGTTGACTCTGGAAACACCATATATTTT. Translated, it gives CASSQATPAVDSGNTIYF. V usage is TRBV4-1 and J usage is TRBJ1-3; D call uncertain. The CDR3 runs to 18 residues. Trimming cost V 1 base and J 0 bases, with 16 bases left between them. Germline V gene lookup returns CDR1 MGHRA and CDR2 YSYEKL.

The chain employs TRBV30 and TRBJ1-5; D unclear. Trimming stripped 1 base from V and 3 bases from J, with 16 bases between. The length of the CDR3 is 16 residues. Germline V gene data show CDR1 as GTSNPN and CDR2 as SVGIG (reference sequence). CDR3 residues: CAWSGGGPPNNQPQHF. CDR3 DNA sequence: TGTGCCTGGAGTGGGGGTGGGCCGCCGAACAATCAGCCCCAGCATTTT.

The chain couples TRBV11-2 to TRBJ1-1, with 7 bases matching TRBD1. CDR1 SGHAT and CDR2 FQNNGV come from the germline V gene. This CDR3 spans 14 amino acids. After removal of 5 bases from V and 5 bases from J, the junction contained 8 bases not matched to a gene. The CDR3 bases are TGTGCCAGCAGCACCCGACAGGGTTTAACTGAAGCTTTCTTT. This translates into CASSTRQGLTEAFF.

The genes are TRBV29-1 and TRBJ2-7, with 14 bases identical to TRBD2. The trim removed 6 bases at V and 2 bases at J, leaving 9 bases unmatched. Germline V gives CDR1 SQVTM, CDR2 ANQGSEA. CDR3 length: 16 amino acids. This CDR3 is CSVYGTSGGFPYEQYF. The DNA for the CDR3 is TGCAGCGTATACGGGACTAGCGGGGGCTTCCCCTACGAGCAGTACTTC.

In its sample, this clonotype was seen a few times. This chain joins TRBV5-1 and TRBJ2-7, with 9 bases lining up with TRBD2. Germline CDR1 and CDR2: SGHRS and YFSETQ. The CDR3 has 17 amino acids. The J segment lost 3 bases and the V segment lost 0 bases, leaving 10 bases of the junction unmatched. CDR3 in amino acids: CASSLEPSGATYYEQYF. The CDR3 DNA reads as TGCGCCAGCAGCTTGGAGCCTAGCGGGGCGACTTACTACGAGCAGTACTTC.

The CDR3 DNA reads TGTGCCAGCAGCTCGGGACAGGGGGGAGTTGGTGGGGCCAACGTCCTGACTTTC. This gives the protein CASSSGQGGVGGANVLTF. J is TRBJ2-6 and V is TRBV7-6; 11 positions match TRBD1. CDR1 and CDR2 from the germline V gene are SGHVS and FNYEAQ. The CDR3 is made up of 18 amino acids. Trimming removed 4 bases from V and 3 bases from J; junction bases left unmatched: 8.

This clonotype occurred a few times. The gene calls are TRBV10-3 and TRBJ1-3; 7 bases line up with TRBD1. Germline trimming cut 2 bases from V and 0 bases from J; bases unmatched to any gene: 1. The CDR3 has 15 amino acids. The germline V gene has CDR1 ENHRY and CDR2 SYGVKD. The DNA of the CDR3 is TGTGCCATCAGTGAGGGGACAGCCTCTGGAAACACCATATATTTT. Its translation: CAISEGTASGNTIYF.

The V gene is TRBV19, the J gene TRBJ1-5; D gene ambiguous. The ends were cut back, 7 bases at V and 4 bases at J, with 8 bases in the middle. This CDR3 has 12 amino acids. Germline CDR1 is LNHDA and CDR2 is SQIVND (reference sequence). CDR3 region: CASNESNQPQHF. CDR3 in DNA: TGTGCCAGTAATGAGAGTAATCAGCCCCAGCATTTT.

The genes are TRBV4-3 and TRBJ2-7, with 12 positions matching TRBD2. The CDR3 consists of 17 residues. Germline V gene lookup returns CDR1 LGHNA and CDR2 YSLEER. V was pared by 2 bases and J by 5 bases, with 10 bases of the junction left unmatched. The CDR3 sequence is CASSQTSGGSSLDEQYF. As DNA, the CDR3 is TGCGCCAGCAGCCAAACTAGCGGGGGGTCCTCTTTGGACGAGCAGTACTTC.

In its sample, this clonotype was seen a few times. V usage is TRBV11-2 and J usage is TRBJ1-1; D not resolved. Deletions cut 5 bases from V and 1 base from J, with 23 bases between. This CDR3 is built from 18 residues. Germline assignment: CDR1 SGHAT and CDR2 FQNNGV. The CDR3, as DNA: TGTGCCAGCAGCCAAACAAAAACCCGGGAAAGCCCGAACACTGAAGCTTTCTTT. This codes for CASSQTKTRESPNTEAFF.